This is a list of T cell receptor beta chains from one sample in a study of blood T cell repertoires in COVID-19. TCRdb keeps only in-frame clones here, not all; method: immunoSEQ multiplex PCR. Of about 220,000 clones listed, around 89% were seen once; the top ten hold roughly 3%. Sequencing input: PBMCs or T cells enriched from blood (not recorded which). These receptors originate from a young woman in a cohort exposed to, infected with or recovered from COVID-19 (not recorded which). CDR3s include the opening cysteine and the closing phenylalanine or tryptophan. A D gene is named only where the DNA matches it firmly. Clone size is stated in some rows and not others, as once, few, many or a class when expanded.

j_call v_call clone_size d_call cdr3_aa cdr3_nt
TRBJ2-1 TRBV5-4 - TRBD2 CASSLAVTLAGPNEQFF TGTGCCAGCAGCTTGGCCGTGACGCTAGCGGGGCCAAATGAGCAGTTCTTC
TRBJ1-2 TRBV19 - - CASRSTGGYGYTF TGTGCCAGTAGGTCGACAGGAGGCTATGGCTACACCTTC
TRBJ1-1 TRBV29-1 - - CSVETLGGSTEAFF TGCAGCGTTGAAACCCTGGGTGGGAGCACTGAAGCTTTCTTT
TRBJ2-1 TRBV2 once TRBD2 CASGTGTSGDNEQFF TGTGCCAGCGGAACCGGGACTAGCGGAGACAATGAGCAGTTCTTC
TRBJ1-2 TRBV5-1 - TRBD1 CASSPQGVAYGYTF TGCGCCAGCAGCCCACAGGGGGTAGCGTATGGCTACACCTTC
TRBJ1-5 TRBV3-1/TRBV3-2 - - CASSQGRNQPQHF TGTGCCAGCAGCCAGGGCCGCAATCAGCCCCAGCATTTT
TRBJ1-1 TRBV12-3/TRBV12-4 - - CASSSTANTEAFF TGTGCCAGCAGTTCGACAGCGAACACTGAAGCTTTCTTT
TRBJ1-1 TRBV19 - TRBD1 CASSLGTENTEAFF TGTGCCAGTAGTCTCGGGACAGAAAACACTGAAGCTTTCTTT
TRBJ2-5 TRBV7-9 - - CASSLGLLQETQYF TGTGCCAGCAGCTTAGGGTTACTCCAAGAGACCCAGTACTTC
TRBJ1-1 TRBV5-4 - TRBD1 CASSLGTGQGAEAFF TGTGCCAGCAGCTTGGGAACCGGACAGGGCGCTGAAGCTTTCTTT
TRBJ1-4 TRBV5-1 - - CASSPDPLDKENEKLFF TGCGCCAGCAGCCCCGACCCGCTGGACAAAGAAAATGAAAAACTGTTTTTT
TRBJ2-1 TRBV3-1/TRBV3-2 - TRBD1 CASSHRTGRFIDEQFF TGTGCCAGCAGCCACCGGACAGGGCGGTTTATCGATGAGCAGTTCTTC
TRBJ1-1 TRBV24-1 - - CATSGLQGRAFF TGTGCCACCAGTGGTTTACAGGGCAGGGCTTTCTTT
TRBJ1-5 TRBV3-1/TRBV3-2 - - CASSQVAGFQPQHF TGTGCCAGCAGCCAAGTGGCAGGCTTTCAGCCCCAGCATTTT
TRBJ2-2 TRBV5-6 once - CASSRFAGELFF TGTGCCAGCAGCCGTTTTGCCGGGGAGCTGTTTTTT
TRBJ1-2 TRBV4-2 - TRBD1 CASSKDTGGWSYTF TGTGCCAGCAGCAAGGATACAGGGGGATGGAGCTACACCTTC
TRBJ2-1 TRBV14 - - CASSFRSSYNEQFF TGTGCCAGCAGCTTTAGGAGCTCCTACAATGAGCAGTTCTTC
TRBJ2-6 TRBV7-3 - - CASGGANVLTF TGTGCCAGCGGCGGGGCCAACGTCCTGACTTTC
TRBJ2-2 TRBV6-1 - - CASSERPSVGELFF TGTGCCAGCAGTGAACGTCCCTCAGTAGGGGAGCTGTTTTTT
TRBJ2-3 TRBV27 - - CASSLLPEGTQYF TGTGCCAGCAGTTTATTGCCGGAGGGTACGCAGTATTTT
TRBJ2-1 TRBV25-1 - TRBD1 CASTLGGQGDDEQFF TGTGCCAGCACCTTAGGGGGACAGGGGGACGATGAGCAGTTCTTC
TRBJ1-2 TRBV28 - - CASSLIVGASGDYGYTF TGTGCCAGCAGCTTGATCGTTGGGGCTTCAGGGGACTATGGCTACACCTTC
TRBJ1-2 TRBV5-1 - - CASSPGPPQGGYTF TGCGCCAGCAGCCCAGGGCCCCCGCAGGGGGGCTACACCTTC
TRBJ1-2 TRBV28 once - CASSSWTDYGYTF TGTGCCAGCAGTTCCTGGACAGACTATGGCTACACCTTC
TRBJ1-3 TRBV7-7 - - CASSLDRSGNTIYF TGTGCCAGCAGCTTAGACAGATCTGGAAACACCATATATTTT
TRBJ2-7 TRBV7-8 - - CASSYGEGYEQYF TGTGCCAGCAGCTACGGAGAGGGCTACGAGCAGTACTTC
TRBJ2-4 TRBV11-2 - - CASSMNRLRAKNIQYF TGTGCCAGCAGCATGAACAGGTTGAGAGCCAAAAACATTCAGTACTTC
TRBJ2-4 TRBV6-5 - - CASSFTYGAKNIQYF TGTGCCAGCAGTTTTACGTATGGAGCAAAAAACATTCAGTACTTC
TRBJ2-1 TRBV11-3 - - CASSLGLGAFYNEQFF TGTGCCAGCAGCTTAGGGCTAGGCGCCTTCTACAATGAGCAGTTCTTC
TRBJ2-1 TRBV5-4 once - CASSRTQGDHNEQFF TGTGCCAGCAGCCGAACGCAGGGTGACCACAATGAGCAGTTCTTC
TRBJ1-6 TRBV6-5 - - CASNHEGQGYSPLHF TGTGCCAGCAACCATGAGGGGCAGGGGTATTCACCCCTCCACTTT
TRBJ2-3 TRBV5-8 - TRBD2 CASSAGLADIPDTQYF TGTGCCAGCAGCGCAGGACTAGCGGATATTCCAGATACGCAGTATTTT
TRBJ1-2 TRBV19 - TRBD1 CASSLGQGANYGYTF TGTGCCAGTAGCCTCGGACAGGGTGCTAACTATGGCTACACCTTC
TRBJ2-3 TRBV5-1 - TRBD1 CASSLELDRATDTQYF TGCGCCAGCAGCTTGGAATTGGACAGGGCAACAGATACGCAGTATTTT
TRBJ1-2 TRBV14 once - CASSQGRDRWGHGYTF TGTGCCAGCAGCCAAGGACGAGACAGGTGGGGTCATGGCTACACCTTC
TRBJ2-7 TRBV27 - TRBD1 CASRRGTVSSYEQYF TGTGCCAGCAGGAGAGGGACAGTGAGCTCCTACGAGCAGTACTTC